These T cell receptor beta chains were read from a single sample in a study of cytomegalovirus exposure and HLA in healthy donors. Using immunoSEQ multiplex PCR, the repertoire was profiled, and TCRdb retains in-frame clones only, with some absent. The table lists 200,000 or so clones. Material: PBMCs. The receptors stem from a boy younger than 18 in good health and CMV-seronegative. Each CDR3 is given with its conserved first and last residue. The order of the fields is D gene, V gene, J gene, CDR3 protein, CDR3 DNA. D genes are given only for firm matches.

d_gene: TRBD1
v_gene: TRBV30
j_gene: TRBJ2-7
CDR3aa: CASRARTGVHEQYF
CDR3nt: TGTGCCTCGAGGGCCAGGACAGGGGTCCACGAGCAGTACTTC

d_gene: NA
v_gene: TRBV2
j_gene: TRBJ1-5
CDR3aa: CASSETTTGYRQPQHF
CDR3nt: TGTGCCAGCAGTGAAACTACTACAGGGTATAGGCAGCCCCAGCATTTT

d_gene: NA
v_gene: TRBV10-2
j_gene: TRBJ1-1
CDR3aa: CASRIDGSGHMNTEAFF
CDR3nt: TGCGCCAGCAGAATCGACGGCTCGGGACATATGAACACTGAAGCTTTCTTT

d_gene: TRBD2
v_gene: TRBV27
j_gene: TRBJ2-2
CDR3aa: CASSQRTSQAGELFF
CDR3nt: TGTGCCAGCAGTCAGAGGACTAGTCAGGCCGGGGAGCTGTTTTTT

d_gene: NA
v_gene: TRBV7-6
j_gene: TRBJ1-3
CDR3aa: CASSPRPVGPGNTIYF
CDR3nt: TGTGCCAGCAGCCCACGCCCTGTCGGTCCTGGAAACACCATATATTTT

d_gene: NA
v_gene: TRBV6-5
j_gene: TRBJ2-7
CDR3aa: CASSSRDSAYEQYF
CDR3nt: TGTGCCAGCAGTTCCCGGGACTCGGCCTACGAGCAGTACTTC

d_gene: TRBD2
v_gene: TRBV11-2
j_gene: TRBJ2-5
CDR3aa: CASIPGASGGQETQYF
CDR3nt: TGTGCCAGCATCCCTGGGGCTAGCGGGGGGCAAGAGACCCAGTACTTC

d_gene: NA
v_gene: TRBV29-1
j_gene: TRBJ2-7
CDR3aa: CSVEAVAGGPSSYEQYF
CDR3nt: TGCAGCGTTGAAGCTGTGGCCGGCGGGCCCAGCTCCTACGAGCAGTACTTC

d_gene: TRBD2
v_gene: TRBV7-3
j_gene: TRBJ2-5
CDR3aa: CASSPGLARGGNGETQYF
CDR3nt: TGTGCCAGCAGCCCCGGACTAGCAAGGGGGGGGAATGGAGAGACCCAGTACTTC

d_gene: TRBD1
v_gene: TRBV14
j_gene: TRBJ1-2
CDR3aa: CASSQGQGMGGGYTF
CDR3nt: TGTGCCAGCAGCCAAGGACAGGGAATGGGCGGTGGCTACACCTTC